This T cell receptor beta chain is drawn from a study of Tregs in tolerant kidney transplant recipients. Generated by immunoSEQ multiplex PCR, the TCRdb table keeps only in-frame clones and is missing some. The sample yields 80,000 or so clones, roughly 90% seen once. Study observations and caveats: This study did not directly address biological reproducibility.

Related graft donors supplied nonmyeloablative bone marrow transplants, and mixed chimerism was transient. The CDR3 is 15 amino acids. V lost 1 base to trimming and J lost 7 bases; unmatched junction nucleotides: 6. Germline CDR1 reads MGHDK; CDR2 reads SYGVNS. Turning to this clone: The antigen is undetermined.

The chain links TRBV25-1 to TRBJ2-1, with 8 bases identical to TRBD1. The source is a human patient who received a combined kidney and bone marrow transplant. The graft donor may have contributed some T cells. The sample here was CD4+ T cells from blood (PBMCs), taken 24 months after the transplant. CDR3 sequence (DNA): TGTGCCAGCAGTGAATCCCGGACAGGGAGAAATGAGCAGTTCTTC. This sequence encodes CASSESRTGRNEQFF.